These T cell receptor beta chains were read from a single sample in a study of CD8 T cells in ankylosing spondylitis. MiXCR was run by TCRdb on the 5' RACE reads, yielding one entry per CDR3 protein. The data contain about 35,000 distinct CDR3 sequences, 10% of them seen just once; the ten biggest clones take up roughly a sixth. Sequenced input: blood, either unsorted or a sorted T cell fraction (not recorded which). Every receptor here comes from a male donor with ankylosing spondylitis or in good health (not recorded which). The CDR3 runs from the conserved cysteine through the conserved F or W. Fields, in order: J gene, clone size, D gene, V gene, CDR3 protein, CDR3 DNA. The D gene is left open where the match is weak. Clone size is shown for a subset of rows, as once, few, many or a class of expanded clone.

TRBJ2-1	.	.	TRBV29-1	CSVDYRGYEQFF	TGCAGCGTTGATTATAGGGGGTATGAGCAGTTCTTC
TRBJ1-1	.	.	TRBV7-2	CASSLGVDPEAFF	TGTGCCAGCAGCTTAGGTGTAGACCCTGAAGCTTTCTTT
TRBJ2-7	.	.	TRBV11-1	CASSSDSYEQYF	TGTGCCAGCAGCTCGGACTCTTACGAGCAGTACTTC
TRBJ2-7	many	.	TRBV28	CASSITPGKRYLYEQYF	TGTGCCAGCAGTATCACACCAGGGAAGCGTTATCTCTACGAGCAGTACTTC
TRBJ2-5	few	TRBD1	TRBV12-3/TRBV12-4	CASSLGTGYQETQYF	TGTGCCAGCAGTTTGGGGACAGGGTACCAAGAGACCCAGTACTTC
TRBJ2-1	many	TRBD1	TRBV11-2	CASSTTPTQGAIYNEQFF	TGTGCCAGCAGCACCACCCCCACACAGGGGGCTATCTACAATGAGCAGTTCTTC
TRBJ2-7	many	.	TRBV5-1	CASAESSYEQYF	TGCGCCAGCGCGGAGAGCTCCTACGAGCAGTACTTC
TRBJ2-7	many	TRBD1	TRBV5-1	CASSPVPGQGTYEQYF	TGCGCCAGCAGCCCTGTCCCGGGACAGGGGACCTACGAGCAGTACTTC
TRBJ2-7	many	TRBD2	TRBV9	CAGPFPSGMGEQYF	TGTGCCGGCCCGTTCCCTAGCGGGATGGGAGAGCAGTACTTC
TRBJ2-3	many	TRBD2	TRBV5-1	CASSGGLADRTDTQYF	TGCGCCAGCAGCGGAGGACTAGCGGACCGCACAGATACGCAGTATTTT
TRBJ2-5	few	.	TRBV27	CASSPPGRETQYF	TGTGCCAGCAGTCCCCCGGGGCGAGAGACCCAGTACTTC
TRBJ2-1	many	TRBD2	TRBV9	CASSPRWSGREFF	TGTGCCAGCAGCCCCCGGTGGAGCGGGAGGGAGTTCTTC